The clone carrying this T cell receptor (beta chain) came up a few times. Antigen: not known. The CDR3 has 13 amino acids. The germline V gene has CDR1 KGHSH and CDR2 LQKENI. V shed 2 bases and J 6 bases; nucleotides not matched to a gene: 1. This record comes from a study of T cells in localized non-small cell lung cancer. Study-level points and caveats: Higher T cell density in the blood was associated with longer overall survival, whereas higher adjacent-lung clonality associated with shorter survival. Sequencing was limited to one tumor region, leaving the possibility of heterogeneity open. For the top 100 tumor clones, a median approximately 61 also appeared in adjacent lung. Maximal T cell clonality occurred in uninvolved adjacent lung, with tumor ranking below it.

Here immunoSEQ multiplex PCR was the method, and the copy in TCRdb shows in-frame clones only, minus some. The sample has roughly 30,000 clones; 85% to 90% are singletons. This TCR was recovered from a female donor of 60 years or more with stage I lung adenocarcinoma. Sequenced here: peripheral blood, sampled before any cancer treatment. V gene TRBV18 combines with J gene TRBJ2-1; TRBD2 agrees at 7 bases. The CDR3 DNA reads TGTGCCAGCTCACCAGGGGAGGGCAATGAGCAGTTCTTC. Protein product: CASSPGEGNEQFF. The variable domain in full, with the rest retrieved from reference TRBV18 and TRBJ2-1, is NAGVMQNPRHLVRRRGQEARLRCSPMKGHSHVYWYRQLPEEGLKFMVYLQKENIIDESGMPKERFSAEFPKEGPSILRIQQVVRGDSAAYFCASSPGEGNEQFFGPGTRLTVL.